The rows below give T cell receptor beta chains drawn from one sample of a study of CD4 T cells in relation to SARS-CoV-2 and coronaviruses. Here immunoSEQ multiplex PCR was the method, and the copy in TCRdb shows in-frame clones only, minus some. This table has 20,000 to 25,000 clones, roughly 80% appearing once. Their antigens are not known. The sequencing input was CD4+ T cells from PBMCs, cultured in vitro. The receptors stem from a human donor in good health. CDR3s include the opening cysteine and the closing phenylalanine or tryptophan. The D gene is left open where the match is weak. Size values are once, few and many counts, or a class for expanded clones, and some rows have none.

j_gene: TRBJ1-5
d_gene: .
abundance: .
v_gene: TRBV24-1
CDR3aa: CATSDEGANQPQHF
CDR3nt: TGTGCCACCAGTGATGAAGGGGCGAATCAGCCCCAGCATTTT

j_gene: TRBJ2-1
d_gene: .
abundance: .
v_gene: TRBV4-2
CDR3aa: CASSQSGKVNEQFF
CDR3nt: TGTGCCAGCAGCCAATCGGGCAAGGTCAATGAGCAGTTCTTC

j_gene: TRBJ2-5
d_gene: .
abundance: once
v_gene: TRBV7-9
CDR3aa: CASSLSSGPQETQYF
CDR3nt: TGTGCCAGCAGCTTATCTTCAGGGCCTCAAGAGACCCAGTACTTC

j_gene: TRBJ1-3
d_gene: .
abundance: few
v_gene: TRBV2
CDR3aa: CAREGGNGNSGNTIYF
CDR3nt: TGTGCCAGGGAGGGGGGAAACGGAAACTCTGGAAACACCATATATTTT

j_gene: TRBJ2-5
d_gene: .
abundance: large
v_gene: TRBV20-1
CDR3aa: CSASLAALETQYF
CDR3nt: TGCAGTGCTAGTTTGGCAGCTCTGGAGACCCAGTACTTC

j_gene: TRBJ1-1
d_gene: .
abundance: .
v_gene: TRBV5-1
CDR3aa: CASSLVLGGEAFF
CDR3nt: TGCGCCAGCAGCTTGGTTCTTGGGGGGGAAGCTTTCTTT

j_gene: TRBJ2-7
d_gene: TRBD1
abundance: .
v_gene: TRBV29-1
CDR3aa: CSVEGGTGAYEQYF
CDR3nt: TGCAGCGTTGAAGGCGGGACAGGGGCCTACGAGCAGTACTTC

j_gene: TRBJ1-1
d_gene: TRBD1
abundance: few
v_gene: TRBV19
CDR3aa: CASTAQGHPEAFF
CDR3nt: TGTGCCAGTACCGCACAGGGGCATCCTGAAGCTTTCTTT

j_gene: TRBJ1-2
d_gene: .
abundance: .
v_gene: TRBV24-1
CDR3aa: CATSDPGQTTYTF
CDR3nt: TGTGCCACCAGTGATCCTGGACAGACAACCTACACCTTC

j_gene: TRBJ2-1
d_gene: .
abundance: .
v_gene: TRBV7-9
CDR3aa: CASLPGLDYNEQFF
CDR3nt: TGTGCCAGCTTGCCGGGACTTGACTACAATGAGCAGTTCTTC

j_gene: TRBJ1-5
d_gene: .
abundance: medium-sized
v_gene: TRBV3-1/TRBV3-2
CDR3aa: CASSLGRINQPQHF
CDR3nt: TGTGCCAGCAGCCTCGGACGGATAAATCAGCCCCAGCATTTT

j_gene: TRBJ2-4
d_gene: TRBD1
abundance: .
v_gene: TRBV5-1
CDR3aa: CASSFGQGRDIQYF
CDR3nt: TGCGCCAGCAGCTTCGGACAGGGGAGGGACATTCAGTACTTC

j_gene: TRBJ2-3
d_gene: .
abundance: .
v_gene: TRBV5-4
CDR3aa: CASSLAGRDTQYF
CDR3nt: TGTGCCAGCAGCTTGGCGGGCCGCGATACGCAGTATTTT

j_gene: TRBJ2-3
d_gene: .
abundance: .
v_gene: TRBV5-1
CDR3aa: CASSLAGTDTQYF
CDR3nt: TGCGCCAGCAGCTTGGCCGGCACAGATACGCAGTATTTT

j_gene: TRBJ2-3
d_gene: .
abundance: .
v_gene: TRBV7-9
CDR3aa: CASSLGGPDTQYF
CDR3nt: TGTGCCAGCAGCTTAGGTGGGCCAGATACGCAGTATTTT

j_gene: TRBJ2-2
d_gene: .
abundance: .
v_gene: TRBV30
CDR3aa: CAWSRGLDTGELFF
CDR3nt: TGTGCCTGGAGTAGAGGCTTGGACACCGGGGAGCTGTTTTTT

j_gene: TRBJ1-4
d_gene: TRBD1
abundance: .
v_gene: TRBV19
CDR3aa: CASSWRQGALSTNEKLFF
CDR3nt: TGTGCCAGTAGTTGGAGACAGGGGGCTTTGTCAACTAATGAAAAACTGTTTTTT

j_gene: TRBJ1-4
d_gene: .
abundance: .
v_gene: TRBV4-2
CDR3aa: CASSQDSGGGPNEKLFF
CDR3nt: TGTGCCAGCAGCCAAGATAGCGGAGGGGGACCAAATGAAAAACTGTTTTTT

j_gene: TRBJ1-6
d_gene: .
abundance: .
v_gene: TRBV5-1
CDR3aa: CASSLGFLRGLTYNSPLHF
CDR3nt: TGCGCCAGCAGCTTGGGCTTCCTACGGGGGCTAACCTATAATTCACCCCTCCACTTT

j_gene: TRBJ2-7
d_gene: TRBD1
abundance: .
v_gene: TRBV28
CDR3aa: CASSLRSDRGYEQYF
CDR3nt: TGTGCCAGCAGTTTAAGGTCGGACAGGGGTTACGAGCAGTACTTC

j_gene: TRBJ2-3
d_gene: .
abundance: .
v_gene: TRBV5-3
CDR3aa: CARRWDFDTTSTDTQYF
CDR3nt: TGTGCCAGAAGATGGGACTTCGACACCACTAGCACAGATACGCAGTATTTT

j_gene: TRBJ1-4
d_gene: .
abundance: few
v_gene: TRBV7-9
CDR3aa: CASSPAGGWEKLFF
CDR3nt: TGTGCCAGCAGCCCGGCCGGGGGCTGGGAAAAACTGTTTTTT

j_gene: TRBJ2-7
d_gene: .
abundance: once
v_gene: TRBV27
CDR3aa: CASTDSERAPYEQYF
CDR3nt: TGTGCCAGCACCGACTCCGAAAGAGCCCCTTACGAGCAGTACTTC

j_gene: TRBJ2-3
d_gene: .
abundance: .
v_gene: TRBV6-4
CDR3aa: CASSDSGEGDTQYF
CDR3nt: TGTGCCAGCAGTGACTCGGGAGAGGGAGATACGCAGTATTTT

j_gene: TRBJ2-2
d_gene: .
abundance: once
v_gene: TRBV19
CDR3aa: CASSISQGFDTGELFF
CDR3nt: TGTGCCAGTAGTATTAGTCAGGGGTTCGACACCGGGGAGCTGTTTTTT

j_gene: TRBJ2-7
d_gene: TRBD2
abundance: .
v_gene: TRBV10-3
CDR3aa: CAISESRTSPLEQYF
CDR3nt: TGTGCCATCAGTGAGTCCAGGACTAGTCCGCTCGAGCAGTACTTC

j_gene: TRBJ2-6
d_gene: TRBD1
abundance: once
v_gene: TRBV30
CDR3aa: CAGGQGAAGANVLTF
CDR3nt: TGTGCCGGGGGACAGGGGGCTGCCGGGGCCAACGTCCTGACTTTC

j_gene: TRBJ1-1
d_gene: .
abundance: .
v_gene: TRBV19
CDR3aa: CASSIDGLGTEAFF
CDR3nt: TGTGCCAGTAGTATAGACGGGTTGGGCACTGAAGCTTTCTTT

j_gene: TRBJ2-5
d_gene: .
abundance: once
v_gene: TRBV18
CDR3aa: CASSWDFGYQETQYF
CDR3nt: TGTGCCAGCTCATGGGACTTTGGGTACCAAGAGACCCAGTACTTC

j_gene: TRBJ1-1
d_gene: .
abundance: few
v_gene: TRBV18
CDR3aa: CASSPAAGGLTEAFF
CDR3nt: TGTGCCAGCTCACCGGCAGCCGGGGGATTGACTGAAGCTTTCTTT

j_gene: TRBJ2-7
d_gene: TRBD1
abundance: .
v_gene: TRBV19
CDR3aa: CASSTRDSSYEQYF
CDR3nt: TGTGCCAGTAGTACCAGGGACAGCTCCTACGAGCAGTACTTC

j_gene: TRBJ2-5
d_gene: TRBD2
abundance: once
v_gene: TRBV7-9
CDR3aa: CASSWGLALNPQETQYF
CDR3nt: TGTGCCAGCAGCTGGGGACTAGCCCTTAACCCACAAGAGACCCAGTACTTC

j_gene: TRBJ1-2
d_gene: TRBD1
abundance: .
v_gene: TRBV2
CDR3aa: CASSELGQGVGYTF
CDR3nt: TGTGCCAGCAGTGAATTAGGACAGGGCGTTGGCTACACCTTC

j_gene: TRBJ2-7
d_gene: .
abundance: .
v_gene: TRBV12-3/TRBV12-4
CDR3aa: CASSSDSYEQYF
CDR3nt: TGTGCCAGCAGCTCGGACAGCTACGAGCAGTACTTC

j_gene: TRBJ2-7
d_gene: TRBD1
abundance: .
v_gene: TRBV5-6
CDR3aa: CASSQGQDHYEQYF
CDR3nt: TGTGCCAGCAGCCAAGGACAGGACCACTACGAGCAGTACTTC

j_gene: TRBJ1-1
d_gene: .
abundance: .
v_gene: TRBV27
CDR3aa: CASSPPAREAFF
CDR3nt: TGTGCCAGCAGTCCCCCGGCCCGTGAAGCTTTCTTT

j_gene: TRBJ2-7
d_gene: .
abundance: few
v_gene: TRBV25-1
CDR3aa: CASSEMGPRRGIEQYF
CDR3nt: TGTGCCAGCAGTGAAATGGGACCCCGACGGGGTATCGAGCAGTACTTC

j_gene: TRBJ2-1
d_gene: .
abundance: few
v_gene: TRBV2
CDR3aa: CASSVTSYNEQFF
CDR3nt: TGTGCCAGCAGTGTTACTAGCTACAATGAGCAGTTCTTC

j_gene: TRBJ1-1
d_gene: .
abundance: .
v_gene: TRBV27
CDR3aa: CASSRLQNTEAFF
CDR3nt: TGTGCCAGCAGTCGTCTCCAAAACACTGAAGCTTTCTTT

j_gene: TRBJ2-1
d_gene: .
abundance: .
v_gene: TRBV15
CDR3aa: CATSRSIAEVYNEQFF
CDR3nt: TGTGCCACCAGCAGGTCTATAGCGGAAGTCTACAATGAGCAGTTCTTC

j_gene: TRBJ2-7
d_gene: TRBD1
abundance: .
v_gene: TRBV6-2/TRBV6-3
CDR3aa: CASSRTGGFDEQYF
CDR3nt: TGTGCCAGCAGCCGGACAGGGGGCTTCGACGAGCAGTACTTC

j_gene: TRBJ1-1
d_gene: .
abundance: .
v_gene: TRBV5-5
CDR3aa: CASSFNRANTEAFF
CDR3nt: TGTGCCAGCAGCTTTAACAGGGCGAACACTGAAGCTTTCTTT

j_gene: TRBJ1-1
d_gene: TRBD1
abundance: .
v_gene: TRBV30
CDR3aa: CAGDRHLMNTEAFF
CDR3nt: TGTGCCGGGGACAGGCACCTCATGAACACTGAAGCTTTCTTT

j_gene: TRBJ2-3
d_gene: .
abundance: .
v_gene: TRBV6-5
CDR3aa: CASGGWADTQYF
CDR3nt: TGTGCCAGCGGGGGCTGGGCAGATACGCAGTATTTT

j_gene: TRBJ2-1
d_gene: TRBD2
abundance: .
v_gene: TRBV30
CDR3aa: CAWSPGLAFSYNEQFF
CDR3nt: TGTGCCTGGTCCCCGGGACTAGCGTTCTCCTACAATGAGCAGTTCTTC

j_gene: TRBJ1-3
d_gene: .
abundance: .
v_gene: TRBV5-1
CDR3aa: CASSPATSGNTIYF
CDR3nt: TGCGCCAGCAGCCCGGCCACCTCTGGAAACACCATATATTTT

j_gene: TRBJ2-7
d_gene: .
abundance: .
v_gene: TRBV5-1
CDR3aa: CASSLVADEQYF
CDR3nt: TGCGCCAGCAGCTTGGTCGCTGACGAGCAGTACTTC